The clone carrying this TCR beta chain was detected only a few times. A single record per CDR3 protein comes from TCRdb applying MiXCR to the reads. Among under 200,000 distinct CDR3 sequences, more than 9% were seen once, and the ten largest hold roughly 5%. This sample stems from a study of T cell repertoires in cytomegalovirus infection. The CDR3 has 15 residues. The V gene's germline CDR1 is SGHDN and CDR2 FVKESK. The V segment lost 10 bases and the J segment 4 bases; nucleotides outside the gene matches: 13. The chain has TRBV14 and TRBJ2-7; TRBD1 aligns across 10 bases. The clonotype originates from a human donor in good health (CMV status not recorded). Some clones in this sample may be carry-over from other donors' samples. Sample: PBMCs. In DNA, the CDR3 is TGTGCCACCCGATGGGGGGGACAGGGGATGTACGAGCAGTACTTC. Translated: CATRWGGQGMYEQYF.